Each of the 7 T cell receptor beta chains below was sequenced from the same sample in a study of OX40 agonist ivuxolimab in advanced cancers. Here immunoSEQ multiplex PCR was the method, and the copy in TCRdb shows in-frame clones only, minus some. Of about 13,000 clones listed, roughly two thirds are singletons. Sequencing used CD4+ or CD8+ T cells sorted from blood, obtained in a trial of the OX40 agonist ivuxolimab. The source of these receptors is an adult with an advanced solid tumor such as melanoma, head and neck, liver or kidney cancer.

The chain joins TRBV11-2 to TRBJ2-3; 9 nucleotides line up with TRBD2. The CDR3 runs to 15 residues. Germline V gene data show CDR1 as SGHAT and CDR2 as FQNNGV. The V gene end was trimmed by 3 bases and the J gene end by 5 bases; junction bases not matched to a gene: 6. The CDR3 coding sequence is TGTGCCAGCAGCTTGGCGGGGGGGCCGGGAGATACGCAGTATTTT. This encodes CASSLAGGPGDTQYF.

V usage is TRBV4-3 and J usage is TRBJ1-4; D might be TRBD1 (5 bases). Per germline, CDR1 LGHNA and CDR2 YSLEER. This CDR3 is 15 amino acids long. V was shortened by 1 base and J by 1 base, with 7 bases between the two germline ends. Here the CDR3 reads CASSQGGGTNEKLFF. Written as DNA, the CDR3 is TGCGCCAGCAGCCAAGGGGGCGGAACTAATGAAAAACTGTTTTTT.

A note on this clone: This may arise from a read error, as a much more abundant clone is one base away. Other DNA variants within this sample encode the same CDR3. The CDR3 sequence is CASSPNRDRGTGELFF. The CDR3 region has the DNA TGTGCCAGCAGCCCCAACCGGGACAGGGGGACCGGGGAGCTGTTTTTT. V is TRBV28 and J is TRBJ2-2; 11 bases line up with TRBD1. Germline CDR1 MDHEN, CDR2 SYDVKM. V lost 6 bases to trimming and J lost 5 bases; unmatched junction nucleotides: 8. The CDR3 is made up of 16 amino acids.

V is TRBV6-5 and J is TRBJ2-2; tentative D call: TRBD2 (5 bases). The germline V gene encodes CDR1 MNHEY and CDR2 SVGAGI. CDR3 length: 12 residues. V was pared by 5 bases and J by 7 bases, with 8 bases between. The CDR3 loop reads CASSKTSGELFF. The DNA for the CDR3 is TGTGCCAGCAGTAAAACTAGCGGGGAGCTGTTTTTT.

The chain employs TRBV14 and TRBJ2-7; 7 bases fit TRBD2. J gave up 6 bases and V 4 bases, and 9 bases lay outside the gene matches. The CDR3 is 14 amino acids. The germline gives CDR1 SGHDN, CDR2 FVKESK. The CDR3 loop is CASSRRTSPLEQYF. CDR3 in DNA: TGTGCCAGCAGCCGACGGACTAGTCCCCTCGAGCAGTACTTC.

The chain employs TRBV15 and TRBJ2-3; D unclear. CDR3 length: 15 residues. The V gene's germline CDR1 is LNHNV and CDR2 YYDKDF (reference sequence). V lost 5 bases, J lost 3 bases, and 15 bases lay in between. CDR3 amino acids: CATSASGYRTDTQYF. CDR3 coding DNA: TGTGCCACCAGCGCGAGTGGGTATAGGACAGATACGCAGTATTTT.

The gene calls are TRBV6-5 and TRBJ1-5; D gene ambiguous. Trimming took off 5 bases at V and 1 base at J, with 6 bases between the two ends. The CDR3 sequence is 13 residues long. CDR1 MNHEY and CDR2 SVGAGI come from the germline V gene. CDR3 amino acids: CASSVVSNQPQHF. In nucleotides, the CDR3 is TGTGCCAGCAGTGTGGTAAGCAATCAGCCCCAGCATTTT.